The clone carrying this TCR beta chain was seen many times. Its matching antigen is unknown. The sample comes from a study of T-cell reconstitution after alpha-beta-depleted transplantation in children. This CDR3 has 18 residues. Per germline, CDR1 MNHEY and CDR2 SVGEGT. The J segment lost 3 bases and the V segment lost 5 bases, leaving 14 bases of the junction unmatched. Regarding the study as a whole: A year had passed since transplant, and T-cell counts and diversity by then came mostly from newly produced T cells.

Unique molecular identifiers were used to barcode this TCRbeta library. TCRdb itself ran the PCR reads through MiXCR, one entry per CDR3 protein. This sample has about 300,000 distinct CDR3 sequences, with nearly 8% found just once. The sample consisted of peripheral blood, taken 360 days after TCRalphabeta/CD19-depleted stem cell transplant. The J gene is TRBJ2-3, the V gene TRBV6-2 or TRBV6-3; 10 nucleotides agree with TRBD1. The source is a female patient aged 2-9 years who had a stem cell transplant for Fanconi anemia, so the T cells may come from the graft donor. The CDR3 is CASSRRDRGQQGTDTQYF. The CDR3 DNA sequence: TGTGCCAGCAGTAGGAGGGACAGGGGCCAGCAGGGTACAGATACGCAGTATTTT.